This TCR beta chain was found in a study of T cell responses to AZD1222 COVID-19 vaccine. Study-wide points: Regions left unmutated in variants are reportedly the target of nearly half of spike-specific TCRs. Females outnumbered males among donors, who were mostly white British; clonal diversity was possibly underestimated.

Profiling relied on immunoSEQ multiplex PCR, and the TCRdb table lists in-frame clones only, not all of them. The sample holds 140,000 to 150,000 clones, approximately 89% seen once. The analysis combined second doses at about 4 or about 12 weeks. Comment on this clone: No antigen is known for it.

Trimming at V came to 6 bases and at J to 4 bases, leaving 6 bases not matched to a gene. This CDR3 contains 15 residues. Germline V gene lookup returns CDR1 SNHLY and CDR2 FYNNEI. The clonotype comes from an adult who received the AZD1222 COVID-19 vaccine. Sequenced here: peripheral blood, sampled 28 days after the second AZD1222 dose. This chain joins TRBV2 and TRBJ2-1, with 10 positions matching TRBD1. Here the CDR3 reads CASREDRGFYNEQFF. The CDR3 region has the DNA TGTGCCAGCAGGGAGGACAGGGGGTTTTACAATGAGCAGTTCTTC. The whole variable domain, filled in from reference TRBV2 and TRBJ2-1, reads EPEVTQTPSHQVTQMGQEVILRCVPISNHLYFYWYRQILGQKVEFLVSFYNNEISEKSEIFDDQFSVERPDGSNFTLKIRSTKLEDSAMYFCASREDRGFYNEQFFGPGTRLTVL.